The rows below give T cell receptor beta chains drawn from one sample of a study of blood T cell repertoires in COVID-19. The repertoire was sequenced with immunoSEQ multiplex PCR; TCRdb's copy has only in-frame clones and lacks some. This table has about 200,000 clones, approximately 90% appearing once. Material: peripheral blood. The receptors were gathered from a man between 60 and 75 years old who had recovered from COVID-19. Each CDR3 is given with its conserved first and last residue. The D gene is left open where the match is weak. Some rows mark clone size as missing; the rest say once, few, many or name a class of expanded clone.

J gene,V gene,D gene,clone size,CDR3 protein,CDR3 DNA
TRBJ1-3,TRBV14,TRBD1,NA,CASSQTTGAISGNTIYF,TGTGCCAGCAGCCAAACGACAGGGGCGATCTCTGGAAACACCATATATTTT
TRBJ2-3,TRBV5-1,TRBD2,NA,CASSLTAGGQLDTQYF,TGCGCCAGCAGCTTGACAGCGGGGGGGCAACTAGATACGCAGTATTTT
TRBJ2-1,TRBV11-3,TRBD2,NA,CASSLGSGGGNEQFF,TGTGCCAGCAGCTTAGGCTCGGGAGGTGGCAATGAGCAGTTCTTC
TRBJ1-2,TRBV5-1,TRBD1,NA,CASSFTGDHGYTF,TGCGCCAGCAGCTTTACAGGGGACCATGGCTACACCTTC
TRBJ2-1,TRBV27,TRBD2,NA,CASSLSSRGREPYNEQFF,TGTGCCAGCAGTTTATCTAGTCGAGGGCGGGAGCCCTACAATGAGCAGTTCTTC
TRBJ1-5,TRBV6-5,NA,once,CAVGSYSNQPQHF,TGTGCCGTCGGGTCTTATAGCAATCAGCCCCAGCATTTT
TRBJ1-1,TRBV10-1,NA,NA,CASREAMNTEAFF,TGCGCCAGCAGGGAAGCGATGAACACTGAAGCTTTCTTT
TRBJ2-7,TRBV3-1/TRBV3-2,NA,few,CASSQAGGDPRTLRPYEQYF,TGTGCCAGCAGCCAAGCTGGTGGAGATCCGCGGACTCTCCGGCCCTACGAGCAGTACTTC
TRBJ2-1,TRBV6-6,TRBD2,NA,CASSPDLAESSYNEQFF,TGTGCCAGCAGTCCCGACCTAGCGGAAAGCTCCTACAATGAGCAGTTCTTC
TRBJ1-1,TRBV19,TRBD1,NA,CASIRPGQGATTEAFF,TGTGCCAGTATACGACCGGGACAGGGGGCGACCACTGAAGCTTTCTTT
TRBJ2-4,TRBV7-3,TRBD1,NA,CASSALTGEAKNIQYF,TGTGCCAGCAGCGCCCTCACAGGGGAGGCCAAAAACATTCAGTACTTC
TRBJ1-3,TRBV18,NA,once,CASSPTYGNSNSGNTIYF,TGTGCCAGCTCCCCGACATATGGAAACTCAAACTCTGGAAACACCATATATTTT
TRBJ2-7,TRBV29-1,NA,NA,CSVLQGNEQYF,TGCAGCGTTCTACAGGGAAACGAGCAGTACTTC
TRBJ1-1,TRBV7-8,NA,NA,CASSRGGAGDTEAFF,TGTGCCAGCAGCAGAGGGGGTGCAGGGGACACTGAAGCTTTCTTT
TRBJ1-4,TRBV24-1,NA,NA,CATSEAGREKLFF,TGTGCCACCAGTGAGGCCGGCAGGGAAAAACTGTTTTTT
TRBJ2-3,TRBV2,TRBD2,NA,CASSGLAGAYTDTQYF,TGTGCCAGCAGTGGACTAGCGGGGGCCTACACAGATACGCAGTATTTT
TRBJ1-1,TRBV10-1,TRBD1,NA,CASRGQGTEAFF,TGCGCCAGCAGGGGACAGGGAACTGAAGCTTTCTTT
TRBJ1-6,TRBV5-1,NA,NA,CASSPAQGGQSPLHF,TGCGCCAGCAGCCCGGCCCAGGGTGGCCAGTCACCCCTCCACTTT
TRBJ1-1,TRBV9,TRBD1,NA,CASSGRPGTGLNTEAFF,TGTGCCAGCAGCGGAAGGCCCGGGACAGGGCTGAACACTGAAGCTTTCTTT
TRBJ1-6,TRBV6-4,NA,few,CASSERQDNSPLHF,TGTGCCAGCAGTGAACGACAGGATAATTCACCCCTCCACTTT
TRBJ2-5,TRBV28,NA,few,CASSLLGGRETQYF,TGTGCCAGCAGTTTATTGGGGGGGCGAGAGACCCAGTACTTC
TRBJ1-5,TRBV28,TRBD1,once,CASGTGDNQPQHF,TGTGCCAGTGGGACAGGGGATAATCAGCCCCAGCATTTT
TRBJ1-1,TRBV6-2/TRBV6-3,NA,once,CASSYGGGVTEAFF,TGTGCCAGCAGTTACGGGGGGGGAGTCACTGAAGCTTTCTTT
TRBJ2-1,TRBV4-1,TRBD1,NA,CASSQGQVNNEQFF,TGCGCCAGCAGCCAGGGACAGGTGAACAATGAGCAGTTCTTC
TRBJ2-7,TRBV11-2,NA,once,CASSFSASYEQYF,TGTGCCAGCAGCTTCAGCGCGTCCTACGAGCAGTACTTC
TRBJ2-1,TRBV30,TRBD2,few,CAWSAWASGYNEQFF,TGTGCCTGGAGTGCCTGGGCTAGCGGTTACAATGAGCAGTTCTTC
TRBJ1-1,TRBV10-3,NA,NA,CAISGEQGNTEAFF,TGTGCCATCAGTGGGGAACAGGGCAACACTGAAGCTTTCTTT
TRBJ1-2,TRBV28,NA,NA,CAISGGYGYTF,TGTGCCATTTCGGGGGGCTATGGCTACACCTTC
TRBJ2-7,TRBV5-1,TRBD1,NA,CASSPERQGYYEQYF,TGCGCCAGCAGCCCTGAAAGACAGGGGTACTACGAGCAGTACTTC
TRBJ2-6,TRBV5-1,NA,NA,CASSSQRGSSGANVLTF,TGCGCCAGCAGCTCCCAAAGGGGGAGCTCTGGGGCCAACGTCCTGACTTTC
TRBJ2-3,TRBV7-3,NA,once,CASSRAGTDTQYF,TGTGCCAGCAGCCGAGCGGGCACAGATACGCAGTATTTT
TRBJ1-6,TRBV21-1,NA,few,CASSKAEERSSYNSPLHF,TGTGCCAGCAGCAAAGCTGAAGAGCGAAGCTCCTATAATTCACCCCTCCACTTT
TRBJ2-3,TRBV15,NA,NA,CATSTRVLGTDTQYF,TGTGCCACCAGCACCCGGGTTTTAGGCACAGATACGCAGTATTTT
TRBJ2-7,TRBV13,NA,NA,CASTTGPFRGGEQYF,TGTGCCAGCACCACGGGGCCTTTCAGAGGGGGCGAGCAGTACTTC
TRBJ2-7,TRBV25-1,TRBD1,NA,CATYDRAYEQYF,TGTGCCACCTACGACAGGGCCTACGAGCAGTACTTC
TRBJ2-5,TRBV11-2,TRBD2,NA,CASSLGPGLAAPQETQYF,TGTGCCAGCAGCTTAGGGCCGGGACTAGCGGCCCCCCAAGAGACCCAGTACTTC
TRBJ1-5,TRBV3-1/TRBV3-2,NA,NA,CASSQDLGQPQHF,TGTGCCAGCAGCCAAGATCTCGGTCAGCCCCAGCATTTT
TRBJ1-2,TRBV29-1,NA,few,CSELQGEGYGYTF,TGCAGCGAGTTACAGGGAGAAGGTTATGGCTACACCTTC
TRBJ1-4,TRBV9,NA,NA,CASSVLGGFAEKLFF,TGTGCCAGCAGCGTCCTCGGGGGGTTTGCTGAAAAACTGTTTTTT
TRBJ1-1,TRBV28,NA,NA,CASSLAGTEAFF,TGTGCCAGCAGTTTGGCCGGGACTGAAGCTTTCTTT
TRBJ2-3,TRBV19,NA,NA,CASSPQVFSTDTQYF,TGTGCCAGTAGTCCTCAGGTGTTTAGCACAGATACGCAGTATTTT
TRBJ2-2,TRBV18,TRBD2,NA,CASSPLVSGGANTGELFF,TGTGCCAGCTCACCACTGGTCAGCGGGGGAGCGAACACCGGGGAGCTGTTTTTT
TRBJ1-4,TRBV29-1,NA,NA,CSVGFVGSDEKLFF,TGCAGCGTCGGTTTTGTTGGAAGCGATGAAAAACTGTTTTTT
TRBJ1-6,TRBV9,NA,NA,CASSVAMAGGSPLHF,TGTGCCAGCAGCGTAGCAATGGCTGGAGGATCACCCCTCCACTTT
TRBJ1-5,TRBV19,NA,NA,CASTPGGVGSNQPQHF,TGTGCCAGTACCCCGGGGGGGGTAGGTAGCAATCAGCCCCAGCATTTT
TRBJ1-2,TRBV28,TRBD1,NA,CASSFTGQSNYGYTF,TGTGCCAGCAGTTTCACGGGACAGTCTAACTATGGCTACACCTTC
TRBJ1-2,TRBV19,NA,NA,CASSLMTGTANYGYTF,TGTGCCAGTAGTCTAATGACAGGCACAGCTAACTATGGCTACACCTTC
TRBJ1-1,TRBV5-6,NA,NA,CASSLGGLNTEAFF,TGTGCCAGCAGCTTGGGGGGCTTGAACACTGAAGCTTTCTTT
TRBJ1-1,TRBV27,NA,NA,CASKTAGPNTEAFF,TGTGCCAGCAAAACGGCGGGGCCGAACACTGAAGCTTTCTTT
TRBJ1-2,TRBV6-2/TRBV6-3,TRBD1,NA,CASSYDRGGYTF,TGTGCCAGCAGTTACGACAGGGGAGGCTACACCTTC
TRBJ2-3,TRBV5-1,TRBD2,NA,CASSLEGLAGEGDTQYF,TGCGCCAGCAGCTTGGAGGGACTAGCGGGGGAAGGAGATACGCAGTATTTT
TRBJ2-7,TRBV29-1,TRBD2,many,CSVGNGTRNLGEQYF,TGCAGCGTGGGGAACGGGACTAGGAACCTTGGCGAGCAGTACTTC
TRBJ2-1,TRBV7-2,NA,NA,CASSLWTPKDEQFF,TGTGCCAGCAGCCTCTGGACTCCCAAGGATGAGCAGTTCTTC
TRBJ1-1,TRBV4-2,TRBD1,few,CASSPGTGNMNTEAFF,TGTGCCAGCAGCCCCGGGACAGGCAACATGAACACTGAAGCTTTCTTT
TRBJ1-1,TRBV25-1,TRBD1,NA,CASSEGQGNTEAFF,TGTGCCAGCAGTGAGGGACAGGGAAACACTGAAGCTTTCTTT
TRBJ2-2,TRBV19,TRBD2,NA,CASSNRGLAVLNTGELFF,TGTGCCAGTAGCAACCGGGGACTAGCGGTCCTTAACACCGGGGAGCTGTTTTTT
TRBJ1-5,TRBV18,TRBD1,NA,CASSPGTGGRNQPQHF,TGTGCCAGCTCACCAGGGACAGGGGGCCGCAATCAGCCCCAGCATTTT
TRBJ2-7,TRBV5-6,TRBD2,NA,CASSFGTSGGPGLEQYF,TGTGCCAGCAGCTTTGGGACTAGCGGAGGTCCCGGTCTCGAGCAGTACTTC
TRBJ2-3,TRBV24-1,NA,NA,CATSVQGGADTQYF,TGTGCCACCAGTGTCCAGGGTGGGGCAGATACGCAGTATTTT